Presented here are 29 T cell receptor beta chains from one specimen sequenced in a study of control samples from healthy donors and cancer patients. TCRdb's table, derived via immunoSEQ multiplex PCR, lists solely in-frame clones and lacks some. Among approximately 52,000 clones listed, approximately 90% were seen once. The sample was PBMCs. Source of these receptors: a man in his 60s with head and neck cancer.

V usage is TRBV27 and J usage is TRBJ2-7; 8 bases match TRBD2. Trimming cost V 6 bases and J 0 bases; bases outside gene matches: 10. This CDR3 is built from 16 residues. Germline V gene data show CDR1 as MNHEY and CDR2 as SMNVEV (reference sequence). The CDR3 sequence: CASSVRGGLSSYEQYF. CDR3 DNA sequence: TGTGCCAGCAGCGTCCGCGGGGGGCTAAGCTCCTACGAGCAGTACTTC.

The chain links TRBV19 to TRBJ2-1, with D uncertain. Germline V lookup: CDR1 LNHDA, CDR2 SQIVND (reference sequence). V lost 7 bases and J 10 bases, leaving 20 bases between the germline ends. The CDR3 totals 14 residues. The chain's CDR3 is CASNSGAGVHEQFF. CDR3 DNA: TGTGCCAGTAATTCGGGCGCAGGAGTACACGAGCAGTTCTTC.

The chain links TRBV1 to TRBJ2-7; the D segment call TRBD2 is taken from the table without a DNA check. TRBV1 corresponds to a pseudogene. The CDR3 runs to 15 residues. Written as DNA, the CDR3 is TGCACCAGCAGCCTAGAACAGCGGGGGAAATACGAGCAGTACTTC. Residues: CTSSLEQRGKYEQYF.

V and J are TRBV19 and TRBJ2-7, with D unresolved. The V end was cut by 2 bases, the J end by 5 bases, with 10 bases between. Germline V CDR1 and CDR2: LNHDA, SQIVND (reference sequence). The CDR3 length is 13 residues. The CDR3: CASSITGWNEQYF. The CDR3 nucleotides are TGTGCCAGTAGTATAACCGGATGGAACGAGCAGTACTTC.

V gene TRBV28 combines with J gene TRBJ1-1; TRBD1 matches at 8 bases. V dropped 2 bases and J dropped 4; count of bases not matched to a gene: 3. This CDR3 has 14 residues. Germline V gene sequence: CDR1 MDHEN, CDR2 SYDVKM. CDR3 loop: CASSLTDRGTEAFF. CDR3 nucleotide sequence: TGTGCCAGCAGTTTAACTGACAGGGGCACTGAAGCTTTCTTT.

The chain recombines TRBV28 with TRBJ1-4; a possible D gene is TRBD1 (6 bases). The ends were cut back, 6 bases at V and 2 bases at J, with 10 bases in the middle. The CDR3 has 14 amino acids. Germline V gene data show CDR1 as MDHEN and CDR2 as SYDVKM. The CDR3 region is CASSFQGTNEKLFF. CDR3 nucleotides: TGTGCCAGCAGCTTCCAGGGGACTAATGAAAAACTGTTTTTT.

The rearrangement links TRBV5-4 to TRBJ1-2; no clear D. Trimming stripped 2 bases from V and 4 bases from J, with 9 bases between. CDR1 SGHNT and CDR2 YYREEE come from the germline V gene (reference sequence). The CDR3 extends over 13 amino acids. DNA for the CDR3: TGTGCCAGCAGCTTCTCGGGTCCCTATGGCTACACCTTC. Translation: CASSFSGPYGYTF.

The chain carries TRBV30 and TRBJ1-3; the D is unclear. V dropped 4 bases and J dropped 0 bases, with 7 bases sitting between them. CDR3 length: 13 residues. The germline gives CDR1 GTSNPN, CDR2 SVGIG (reference sequence). CDR3 sequence: CAWNEGSGNTIYF. The DNA for the CDR3 is TGTGCCTGGAATGAGGGCTCTGGAAACACCATATATTTT.

This sequence joins TRBV30 and TRBJ1-2; TRBD1 agrees at 10 bases. Germline V gives CDR1 GTSNPN, CDR2 SVGIG (reference sequence). The CDR3 contains 14 residues. The ends lost 5 bases at V and 2 bases at J; junction bases unmatched: 5. CDR3: CAWERTGGNYGYTF. The CDR3 coding sequence is TGTGCCTGGGAACGGACAGGGGGGAACTATGGCTACACCTTC.

The rearrangement uses TRBV19 and TRBJ1-5; 11 bases match TRBD1. With 8 bases clipped from V and 4 bases from J, the junction kept 4 bases outside the gene matches. Germline values: CDR1 LNHDA, CDR2 SQIVND (reference sequence). CDR3 length equals 14 residues. This CDR3 is CASAGTGGNQPQHF. CDR3 bases: TGTGCCAGTGCAGGGACAGGGGGGAATCAGCCCCAGCATTTT.

This chain connects TRBV7-9 to TRBJ1-1; D gene unclear. The CDR3 contains 13 residues. Germline CDR1 is SEHNR and CDR2 is FQNEAQ (reference sequence). Trimming pared 1 base from V and 1 base from J, leaving 4 bases between. The CDR3 bases are TGTGCCAGCAGCTTAGACAGGAACACTGAAGCTTTCTTT. The encoded protein is CASSLDRNTEAFF.

The chain joins TRBV7-9 to TRBJ2-3; D may be TRBD1 (6 bases). The CDR3 length is 15 residues. The germline V gene has CDR1 SEHNR and CDR2 FQNEAQ (reference sequence). V was cut by 5 bases and J by 6 bases, with 18 bases left in between. CDR3 bases: TGTGCCAGCAGCCTTAGGCAGGGTGACAGGGATACGCAGTATTTT. As protein: CASSLRQGDRDTQYF.

The chain links TRBV7-2 to TRBJ2-7; 12 nucleotides match TRBD1. The CDR3 loop spans 16 amino acids. Germline lookup yields CDR1 SGHTA and CDR2 FQGNSA. V shed 5 bases and J 7 bases; nucleotides not matched to a gene: 12. The CDR3 DNA sequence: TGTGCCAGCAGCGCCAATGGGGGACAGGGGGCTGGAGAGCAGTACTTC. This gives the protein CASSANGGQGAGEQYF.

This chain joins TRBV6-5 and TRBJ2-7; D may be TRBD1 (6 bases). Germline V gene lookup returns CDR1 MNHEY and CDR2 SVGAGI. V lost 4 bases to trimming and J lost 7 bases, with 23 bases between them. This CDR3 is built from 16 residues. The CDR3 DNA is TGTGCCAGCAGTTTTTATACAGGGCACGTTCCGGGAGAGCAGTACTTC. It translates to CASSFYTGHVPGEQYF.

The CDR3 here is CASSQYYYRGGVNEQFF. DNA of the CDR3: TGTGCCAGCAGCCAATACTACTATCGGGGGGGCGTCAATGAGCAGTTCTTC. The V and J genes are TRBV7-2 and TRBJ2-1; 8 nucleotides line up with TRBD2. Germline V gene sequence: CDR1 SGHTA, CDR2 FQGNSA. The CDR3 consists of 17 residues. J was trimmed by 6 bases and V by 5 bases; bases with no gene match: 15.

The rearrangement links TRBV11-2 to TRBJ1-6; D perhaps matches TRBD1 (5 bases). The CDR3 length is 15 residues. V was clipped by 4 bases and J by 4 bases, with 11 bases between them. Germline V gene sequence: CDR1 SGHAT, CDR2 FQNNGV. The CDR3 protein is CASSSSGAYNSPLHF. CDR3 nucleotide sequence: TGTGCCAGCAGCTCCTCCGGGGCTTATAATTCACCCCTCCACTTT.

This clone was detected only once. The chain recombines TRBV4-1 with TRBJ1-1; D remains ambiguous. V shed 4 bases and J shed 1 base, with 13 bases lying between them. The CDR3 runs 15 residues. CDR1 and CDR2 from the germline V gene are MGHRA and YSYEKL. The CDR3 DNA is TGCGCCAGCAGCCTCAGCCAAAGCTGGAACACTGAAGCTTTCTTT. Amino acid sequence: CASSLSQSWNTEAFF.

This clone came up a few times. The V and J genes are TRBV5-6 and TRBJ1-6, with a possible D match to TRBD1 (5 bases). CDR3 length equals 16 residues. Germline values: CDR1 SGHDT, CDR2 YYEEEE. V was cut by 3 bases and J by 9 bases, with 19 bases left in between. CDR3 region: CASSSSGQRIRSPLHF. CDR3 coding DNA: TGTGCCAGCAGCTCTAGCGGACAAAGAATCCGTTCACCCCTCCACTTT.

The chain links TRBV7-9 to TRBJ1-2; 8 nucleotides match TRBD1. Trimming cost V 6 bases and J 6 bases; bases outside gene matches: 6. The germline CDR1 and CDR2 sequences are SEHNR and FQNEAQ (reference sequence). CDR3 size: 13 residues. CDR3 DNA sequence: TGTGCCAGCAGTCCCGGACAGGGTAATGGCTACACCTTC. Encoded protein: CASSPGQGNGYTF.

In its sample, this clone was seen once. V and J are TRBV27 and TRBJ2-3, with TRBD2 matching over 8 bases. V gave up 5 bases and J gave up 10 bases; unmatched junction bases: 8. CDR1 is MNHEY, CDR2 SMNVEV, per germline (reference sequence). The CDR3 loop spans 13 amino acids. The CDR3 DNA reads TGTGCCAGCAGTATAACCGGACTAGCCTCGCAGTATTTT. The encoded protein is CASSITGLASQYF.

The chain employs TRBV10-3 and TRBJ2-7; a possible D gene is TRBD1 (6 bases). CDR1 and CDR2 (germline): ENHRY, SYGVKD. V lost 3 bases to trimming and J lost 6 bases, with 15 bases between them. This CDR3 has 14 amino acids. CDR3 amino acids: CAISDLEQGGEQYF. DNA for the CDR3: TGTGCCATCAGTGATTTGGAACAGGGTGGCGAGCAGTACTTC.

The chain links TRBV28 to TRBJ2-7; 9 bases fit TRBD1. The CDR3 is 14 amino acids. The V and J ends lost 5 bases and 2 bases, in that order; junction bases with no gene match: 4. Germline CDR1 MDHEN, CDR2 SYDVKM. Written as DNA, the CDR3 is TGTGCCAGCAGTACAGGGGGCAACGCCTACGAGCAGTACTTC. Its protein is CASSTGGNAYEQYF.

This chain connects TRBV5-1 to TRBJ2-7; the match to TRBD2 covers 14 bases. This CDR3 has 13 amino acids. Germline V gene lookup returns CDR1 SGHRS and CDR2 YFSETQ. The J segment lost 9 bases and the V segment lost 4 bases, leaving 3 bases of the junction unmatched. CDR3 protein: CASSTGLAGGQYF. The CDR3 nucleotides are TGCGCCAGCAGCACCGGACTAGCGGGGGGGCAGTACTTC.

The rearrangement joins TRBV19 to TRBJ2-3; 10 positions match TRBD2. V shed 3 bases, J shed 3 bases, and the junction held 6 bases outside the gene matches. Germline V gives CDR1 LNHDA, CDR2 SQIVND (reference sequence). This CDR3 comprises 16 residues. CDR3 coding DNA: TGTGCCAGTAGTATTTCTAGCGGGAGAGGGACAGATACGCAGTATTTT. Protein sequence: CASSISSGRGTDTQYF.

There are a few counts of this clone. The chain carries TRBV6-5 and TRBJ2-7; D perhaps matches TRBD1 (7 bases). The CDR3 is 14 amino acids. CDR1 MNHEY and CDR2 SVGAGI come from the germline V gene. The germline V and J ends were trimmed by 6 bases and 5 bases, with 17 bases remaining between them. The CDR3 loop is CASRLGQEGDEQYF. CDR3 coding DNA: TGTGCCAGCAGACTTGGACAGGAGGGAGACGAGCAGTACTTC.

This chain connects TRBV3-1 (or the pseudogene TRBV3-2) to TRBJ2-7; 9 bases map to TRBD2. V shed 0 bases, J shed 2 bases, and the junction held 14 bases outside the gene matches. The CDR3 sequence is 19 residues long. In germline, CDR1 is LGHDT, CDR2 YNNKEL (reference sequence). The CDR3: CASSQDKGPLAGITYEQYF. CDR3 nucleotide sequence: TGTGCCAGCAGCCAAGACAAGGGTCCTCTAGCGGGAATAACCTACGAGCAGTACTTC.

The chain combines TRBV5-4 with TRBJ2-3; 10 bases match TRBD2. Germline trimming cut 1 base from V and 0 bases from J; bases unmatched to any gene: 5. Germline CDR1 reads SGHNT; CDR2 reads YYREEE (reference sequence). The CDR3 is 17 amino acids. CDR3 sequence reads: CASSLYVAGGSTDTQYF. For the CDR3, the DNA is TGTGCCAGCAGCTTGTATGTAGCGGGGGGTAGCACAGATACGCAGTATTTT.

J is TRBJ2-3 and V is TRBV7-9; the D gene is possibly TRBD2 (6 bases). The CDR3 runs 16 residues. The germline CDR1 and CDR2 sequences are SEHNR and FQNEAQ (reference sequence). Trimming pared 0 bases from V and 11 bases from J, leaving 21 bases between. CDR3: CASSLARGGMGGVQYF. Written as DNA, the CDR3 is TGTGCCAGCAGCTTAGCAAGAGGCGGGATGGGGGGAGTGCAGTATTTT.

V gene TRBV5-1 combines with J gene TRBJ2-5, with D unresolved. CDR3 size: 15 residues. CDR1 and CDR2 (germline): SGHRS, YFSETQ. V lost 0 bases and J 2 bases, leaving 11 bases between the germline ends. CDR3: CASSLEVSLQETQYF. The CDR3 DNA reads TGCGCCAGCAGCTTGGAGGTTTCCTTGCAAGAGACCCAGTACTTC. Combining the CDR3 with reference TRBV5-1 and TRBJ2-5 gives the whole variable domain KAGVTQTPRYLIKTRGQQVTLSCSPISGHRSVSWYQQTPGQGLQFLFEYFSETQRNKGNFPGRFSGRQFSNSRSEMNVSTLELGDSALYLCASSLEVSLQETQYFGPGTRLLVL.